A single sample is the source of the 19 T cell receptor beta chains below, sequenced in a study of cytomegalovirus exposure and HLA in healthy donors. Researchers ran the PCR with 60 Vbeta and 13 Jbeta primers. Sequencing was performed with immunoSEQ multiplex PCR; in TCRdb, only in-frame clones are kept and a portion is missing. The data show some 170,000 clones, 80% seen once. Specimen: PBMCs. These receptors were obtained from a man aged 25-45 years in good health and CMV-seronegative.

The chain employs TRBV5-1 and TRBJ2-3; a weak D match, TRBD1 (6 bases). The CDR3 has 17 amino acids. The germline V and J ends were trimmed by 7 bases and 0 bases, with 21 bases remaining between them. The germline V gene encodes CDR1 SGHRS and CDR2 YFSETQ. CDR3 in amino acids: CASSIGSGTTSTDTQYF. The CDR3 DNA reads as TGCGCCAGCTCCATCGGCTCGGGGACAACCAGCACAGATACGCAGTATTTT.

This clone was picked up a small number of times. CDR3 loop: CASSLVAGGGYEQYF. As DNA, the CDR3 is TGTGCCAGCAGCTTAGTAGCGGGAGGAGGATACGAGCAGTACTTC. The chain links TRBV7-2 to TRBJ2-7; TRBD2 aligns across 10 bases. V shed 1 base and J 4 bases; nucleotides not matched to a gene: 4. The germline gives CDR1 SGHTA, CDR2 FQGNSA. This CDR3 has 15 amino acids.

V usage is TRBV12-5 and J usage is TRBJ2-2; D possibly corresponds to TRBD2 (7 bases). From germline, CDR1 is LGHNT and CDR2 FRNRAP. The CDR3 is made up of 16 amino acids. V dropped 6 bases and J dropped 5 bases, with 19 bases sitting between them. CDR3 loop: CASGLFLRGGTGELFF. CDR3 nucleotides: TGTGCTAGTGGATTATTTTTGAGGGGGGGGACCGGGGAGCTGTTTTTT.

The chain couples TRBV9 to TRBJ2-3; tentatively, D is TRBD2 (7 bases). Germline lookup yields CDR1 SGDLS and CDR2 YYNGEE. This CDR3 has 17 residues. With 0 bases removed from V and 0 bases from J, the gap between germline ends came to 14 bases. The CDR3, as DNA: TGTGCCAGCAGCGTAGAGGGGGGGGAGAGAAGCACAGATACGCAGTATTTT. Amino acids: CASSVEGGERSTDTQYF.

This clone was recorded once. The gene calls are TRBV7-6 and TRBJ1-3; maybe TRBD1 (5 bases). The CDR3 runs 12 residues. Trimming cost V 4 bases and J 4 bases, with 5 bases left between them. Germline V lookup: CDR1 SGHVS, CDR2 FNYEAQ. The CDR3 reads CASSSGGNTIYF. As DNA, the CDR3 is TGTGCCAGCAGCTCAGGGGGAAACACCATATATTTT.

The chain links TRBV7-5 to TRBJ1-5. TRBV7-5 is labeled a pseudogene. The CDR3 sequence is 19 residues long. The CDR3 here is CVRSSQPRVPWRGNQPQHF. As DNA, the CDR3 is TGTGTCAGAAGCTCCCAACCCCGCGTACCTTGGAGGGGCAATCAGCCCCAGCATTTT.

This clone has only a few counts. The chain combines TRBV30 with TRBJ1-3; 11 bases map to TRBD1. Germline V gene lookup returns CDR1 GTSNPN and CDR2 SVGIG (reference sequence). V gave up 3 bases and J gave up 2 bases; unmatched junction bases: 3. The CDR3 loop spans 15 amino acids. CDR3 loop: CAWRGGQGAGNTIYF. In DNA, the CDR3 is TGTGCCTGGAGGGGGGGACAGGGGGCTGGAAACACCATATATTTT.

This rearrangement joins TRBV4-2 to TRBJ2-6; 9 bases align to TRBD1. Unmatched junction bases numbered 7, after V lost 4 bases and J lost 0 bases. Germline CDR1 LGHNA, CDR2 YNFKEQ. The CDR3 has 18 residues. CDR3 coding DNA: TGTGCCAGCAGCCTCCAGGGACAGGGAGACTCTGGGGCCAACGTCCTGACTTTC. Encoded protein: CASSLQGQGDSGANVLTF.

This sequence joins TRBV11-2 and TRBJ1-1; possible D gene TRBD1, 6 bases. Germline CDR1 reads SGHAT; CDR2 reads FQNNGV. Trimming stripped 1 base from V and 1 base from J, with 7 bases between. This CDR3 is 14 amino acids long. CDR3 sequence (DNA): TGTGCCAGCAGCTTAGGGGGGCAGAACACTGAAGCTTTCTTT. This encodes CASSLGGQNTEAFF.

V usage is TRBV18 and J usage is TRBJ1-1, with no clear D. This CDR3 contains 15 residues. Germline-derived CDR1 and CDR2 are KGHSH and LQKENI. The V and J ends lost 0 bases and 2 bases respectively, with 10 bases between them. The CDR3 loop is CASSPPPAGNTEAFF. DNA of the CDR3: TGTGCCAGCTCACCACCACCGGCAGGAAACACTGAAGCTTTCTTT.

This chain connects TRBV5-1 to TRBJ2-7, with 7 bases fitting TRBD1. Trimming cost V 5 bases and J 2 bases; bases outside gene matches: 4. Germline lookup yields CDR1 SGHRS and CDR2 YFSETQ. This CDR3 has 13 amino acids. The chain's CDR3 is CASRLGQTYEQYF. In DNA form, the CDR3 reads TGCGCCAGCAGGCTGGGACAGACCTACGAGCAGTACTTC.

The chain carries TRBV30 and TRBJ1-1; 9 bases are shared with TRBD1. The CDR3 is 13 amino acids. With V trimmed by 0 bases and J by 5 bases, 1 base remained unmatched. The germline CDR1 and CDR2 sequences are GTSNPN and SVGIG (reference sequence). The CDR3 nucleotides are TGTGCCTGGAGTGTGGACAGGGGAACTGAAGCTTTCTTT. Protein product: CAWSVDRGTEAFF.

The rearrangement links TRBV5-1 to TRBJ2-1, with 9 bases lining up with TRBD1. CDR3 length: 16 amino acids. Germline values: CDR1 SGHRS, CDR2 YFSETQ. The V segment lost 0 bases and the J segment 7 bases; nucleotides outside the gene matches: 8. The CDR3 DNA reads as TGCGCCAGCAGCTTGGAGGGGGACAGGGTGGGTAATGAGCAGTTCTTC. This translates into CASSLEGDRVGNEQFF.

The chain employs TRBV28 and TRBJ1-1, with no clear D. The V and J ends lost 3 bases and 3 bases respectively, with 17 bases between them. Germline-derived CDR1 and CDR2 are MDHEN and SYDVKM. The CDR3 runs to 16 residues. As DNA, the CDR3 is TGTGCCAGCAGTTTGTTTACCGGGGTGGGGTACACTGAAGCTTTCTTT. Protein: CASSLFTGVGYTEAFF.

This clone has a handful of counts. The rearrangement links TRBV7-2 to TRBJ2-1; D may be TRBD2 (5 bases). Trimming took off 2 bases at V and 8 bases at J, with 19 bases between the two ends. This CDR3 is 16 amino acids long. Germline CDR1 and CDR2: SGHTA and FQGNSA. For the CDR3, the DNA is TGTGCCAGCAGCTTAAGAGGGAGCCGAGGTCTCCATGAGCAGTTCTTC. Protein sequence: CASSLRGSRGLHEQFF.

The chain links TRBV5-5 to TRBJ2-1; D is perhaps TRBD1 (6 bases). Germline V lookup: CDR1 SGHKS, CDR2 YYEKEE (reference sequence). Trimming removed 0 bases from V and 9 bases from J, with 10 bases in between. The length of the CDR3 is 13 residues. CDR3 sequence reads: CASSLDRAVEQFF. The CDR3, as DNA: TGTGCCAGCAGCTTGGACAGGGCCGTTGAGCAGTTCTTC. Looking up the rest from reference TRBV5-5 and TRBJ2-1 gives the full variable domain: DAGVTQSPTHLIKTRGQQVTLRCSPISGHKSVSWYQQVLGQGPQFIFQYYEKEERGRGNFPDRFSARQFPNYSSELNVNALLLGDSALYLCASSLDRAVEQFFGPGTRLTVL.

The chain links TRBV25-1 to TRBJ2-7; 7 nucleotides match TRBD1. The V and J ends lost 4 bases and 6 bases, in that order; junction bases with no gene match: 9. Germline V CDR1 and CDR2: MGHDK, SYGVNS. The length of the CDR3 is 14 residues. The CDR3 sequence: CASSVLGQSPEQYF. CDR3 DNA sequence: TGTGCCAGCAGTGTCCTGGGACAGTCTCCCGAGCAGTACTTC.

This chain uses TRBV6-1 with TRBJ2-1; a possible D gene is TRBD2 (5 bases). CDR3 length: 15 residues. Germline-derived CDR1 and CDR2 are MNHNS and SASEGT. V lost 2 bases to trimming and J lost 3 bases, with 11 bases between them. CDR3 amino acids: CASSETEEVYNEQFF. The CDR3 DNA sequence: TGTGCCAGCAGTGAAACAGAGGAGGTCTACAATGAGCAGTTCTTC.

V and J are TRBV6-1 and TRBJ1-1; maybe TRBD1 (5 bases). The CDR3 is 14 residues long. Trimming left V 7 bases short and J 6 bases short, with 18 bases between. The germline gives CDR1 MNHNS, CDR2 SASEGT. CDR3 in amino acids: CASTRPGKVPEAFF. The CDR3 bases are TGTGCCAGCACCCGTCCAGGGAAGGTCCCTGAAGCTTTCTTT.